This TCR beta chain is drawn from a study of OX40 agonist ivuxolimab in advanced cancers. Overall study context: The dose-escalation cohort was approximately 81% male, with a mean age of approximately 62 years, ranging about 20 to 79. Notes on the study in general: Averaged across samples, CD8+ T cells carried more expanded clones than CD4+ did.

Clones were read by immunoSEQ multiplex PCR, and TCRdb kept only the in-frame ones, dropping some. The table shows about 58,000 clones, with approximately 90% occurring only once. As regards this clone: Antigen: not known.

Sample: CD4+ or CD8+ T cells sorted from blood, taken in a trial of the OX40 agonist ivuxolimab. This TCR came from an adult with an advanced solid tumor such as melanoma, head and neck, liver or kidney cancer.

The CDR3 nucleotides read TGTGCCAGCAGCTTGGGGCTAGCGGCGAACACCGGGGAGCTGTTTTTT. As protein: CASSLGLAANTGELFF. The gene calls are TRBV5-4 and TRBJ2-2; 7 nucleotides match TRBD2. Germline loops: CDR1 SGHNT, CDR2 YYREEE (reference sequence). The CDR3 sequence is 16 residues long. Trimming cost V 0 bases and J 0 bases; bases outside gene matches: 2.